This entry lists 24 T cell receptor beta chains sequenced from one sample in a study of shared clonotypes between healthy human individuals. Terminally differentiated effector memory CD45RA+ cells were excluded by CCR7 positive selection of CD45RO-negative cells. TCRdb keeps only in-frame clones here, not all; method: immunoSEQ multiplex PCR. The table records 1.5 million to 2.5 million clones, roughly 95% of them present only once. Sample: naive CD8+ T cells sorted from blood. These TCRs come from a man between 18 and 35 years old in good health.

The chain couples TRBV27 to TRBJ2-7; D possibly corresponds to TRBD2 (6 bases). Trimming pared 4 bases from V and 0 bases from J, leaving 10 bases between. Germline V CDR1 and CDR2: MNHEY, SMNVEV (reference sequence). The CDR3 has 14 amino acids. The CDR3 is CASSSVGGSYEQYF. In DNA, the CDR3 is TGTGCCAGCAGTTCCGTGGGGGGCTCCTACGAGCAGTACTTC.

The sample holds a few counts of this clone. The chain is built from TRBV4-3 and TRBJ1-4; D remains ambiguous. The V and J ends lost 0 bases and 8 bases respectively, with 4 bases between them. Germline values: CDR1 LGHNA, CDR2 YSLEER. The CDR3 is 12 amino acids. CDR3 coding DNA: TGCGCCAGCAGCCAAGATGGGGAAAAACTGTTTTTT. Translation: CASSQDGEKLFF.

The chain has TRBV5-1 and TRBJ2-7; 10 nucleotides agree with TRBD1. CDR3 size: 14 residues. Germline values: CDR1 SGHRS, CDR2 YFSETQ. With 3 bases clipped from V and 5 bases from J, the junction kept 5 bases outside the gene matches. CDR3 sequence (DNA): TGCGCCAGCAGCTCGGGACAGGGGTCCGACGAGCAGTACTTC. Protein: CASSSGQGSDEQYF.

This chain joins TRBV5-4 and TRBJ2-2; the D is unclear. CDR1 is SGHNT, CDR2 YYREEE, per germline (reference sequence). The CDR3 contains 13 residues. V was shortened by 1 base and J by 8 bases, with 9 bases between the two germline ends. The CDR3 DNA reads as TGTGCCAGCAGCTTGAGTTCGGAAGGGGAGCTGTTTTTT. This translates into CASSLSSEGELFF.

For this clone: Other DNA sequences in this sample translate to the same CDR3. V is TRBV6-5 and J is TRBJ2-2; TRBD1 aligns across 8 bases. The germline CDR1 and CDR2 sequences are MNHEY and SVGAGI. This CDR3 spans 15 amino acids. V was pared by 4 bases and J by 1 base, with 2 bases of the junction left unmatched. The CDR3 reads CASSSTGENTGELFF. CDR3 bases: TGTGCCAGCAGTTCGACAGGGGAGAACACCGGGGAGCTGTTTTTT.

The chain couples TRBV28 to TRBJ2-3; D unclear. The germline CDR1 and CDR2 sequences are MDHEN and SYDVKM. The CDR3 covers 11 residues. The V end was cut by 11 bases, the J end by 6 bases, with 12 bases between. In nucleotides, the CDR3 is TGTGCCTCACAAATGGGGGATACGCAGTATTTT. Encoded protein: CASQMGDTQYF.

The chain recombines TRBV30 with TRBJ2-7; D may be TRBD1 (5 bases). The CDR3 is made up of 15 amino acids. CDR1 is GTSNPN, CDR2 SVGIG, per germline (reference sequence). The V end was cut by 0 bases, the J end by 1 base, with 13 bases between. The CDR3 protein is CAWSVMTVTSYEQYF. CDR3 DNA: TGTGCCTGGAGTGTTATGACAGTTACTTCCTACGAGCAGTACTTC.

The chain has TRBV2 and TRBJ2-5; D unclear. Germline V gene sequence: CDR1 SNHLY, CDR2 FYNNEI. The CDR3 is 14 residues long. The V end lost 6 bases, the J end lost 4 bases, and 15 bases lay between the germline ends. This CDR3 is CASSDNRSPETQYF. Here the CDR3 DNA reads TGTGCCAGCAGCGATAACCGGTCCCCAGAGACCCAGTACTTC.

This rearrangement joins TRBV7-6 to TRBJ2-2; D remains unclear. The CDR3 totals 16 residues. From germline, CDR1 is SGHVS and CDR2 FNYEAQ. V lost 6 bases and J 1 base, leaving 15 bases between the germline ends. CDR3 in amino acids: CASSLVIDMNTGELFF. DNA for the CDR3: TGTGCCAGCAGTTTGGTTATTGATATGAACACCGGGGAGCTGTTTTTT.

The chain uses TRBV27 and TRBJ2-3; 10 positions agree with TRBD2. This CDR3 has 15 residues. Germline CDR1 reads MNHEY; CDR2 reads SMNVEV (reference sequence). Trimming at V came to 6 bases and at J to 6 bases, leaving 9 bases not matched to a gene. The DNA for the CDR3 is TGTGCCAGCAGGGCAAGCGGGGGGGCATGGGATACGCAGTATTTT. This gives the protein CASRASGGAWDTQYF.

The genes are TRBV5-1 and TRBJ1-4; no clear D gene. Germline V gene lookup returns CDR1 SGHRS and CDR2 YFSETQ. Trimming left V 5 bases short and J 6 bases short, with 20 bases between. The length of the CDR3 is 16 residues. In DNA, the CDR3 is TGCGCCAGCAGTCCCACTCTGTGGGCAGCGCATGAAAAACTGTTTTTT. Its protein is CASSPTLWAAHEKLFF.

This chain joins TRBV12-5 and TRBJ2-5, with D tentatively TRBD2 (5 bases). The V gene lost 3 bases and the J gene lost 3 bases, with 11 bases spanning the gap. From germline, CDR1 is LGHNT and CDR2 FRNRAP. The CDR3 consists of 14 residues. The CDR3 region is CASGLDDGEETQYF. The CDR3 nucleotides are TGTGCTAGTGGTTTAGACGACGGGGAAGAGACCCAGTACTTC.

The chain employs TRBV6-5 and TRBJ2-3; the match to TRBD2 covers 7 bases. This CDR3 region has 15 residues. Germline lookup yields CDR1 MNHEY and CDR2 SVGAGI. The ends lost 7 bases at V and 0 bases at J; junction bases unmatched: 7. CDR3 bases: TGTGCCAGCAAGACCGAGCGGGAAAGCACAGATACGCAGTATTTT. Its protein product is CASKTERESTDTQYF.

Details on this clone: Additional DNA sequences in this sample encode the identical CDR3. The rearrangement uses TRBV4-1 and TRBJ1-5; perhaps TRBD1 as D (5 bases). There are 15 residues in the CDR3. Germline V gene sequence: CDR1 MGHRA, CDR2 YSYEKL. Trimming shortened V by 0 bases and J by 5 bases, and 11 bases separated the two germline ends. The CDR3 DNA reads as TGCGCCAGCAGCCAAGAAGGTGGGGCCTATCAGCCCCAGCATTTT. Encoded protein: CASSQEGGAYQPQHF.

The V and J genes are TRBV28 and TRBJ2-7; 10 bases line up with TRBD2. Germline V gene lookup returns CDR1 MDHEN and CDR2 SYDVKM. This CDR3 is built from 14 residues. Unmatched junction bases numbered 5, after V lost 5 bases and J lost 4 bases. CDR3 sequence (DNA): TGTGCCAGCAGTCGAGCGGGGGGGAAATACGAGCAGTACTTC. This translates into CASSRAGGKYEQYF.

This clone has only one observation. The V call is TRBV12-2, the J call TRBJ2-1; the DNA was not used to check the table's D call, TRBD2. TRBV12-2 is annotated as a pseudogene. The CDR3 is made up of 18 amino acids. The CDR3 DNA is TGTGCAAGTCGCCACTTGATACGGCGGGAGTTCTCCTACAATGAGCAGTTCTTC. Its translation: CASRHLIRREFSYNEQFF.

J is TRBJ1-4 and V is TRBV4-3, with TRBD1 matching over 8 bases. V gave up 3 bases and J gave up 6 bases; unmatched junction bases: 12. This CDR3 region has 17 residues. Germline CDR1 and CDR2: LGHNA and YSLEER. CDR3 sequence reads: CASSHAITDRDYEKLFF. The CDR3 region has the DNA TGCGCCAGCAGCCATGCTATAACGGACAGGGACTATGAAAAACTGTTTTTT.

CDR3: CATREGQGAQYEQYF. DNA for the CDR3: TGTGCCACCCGAGAGGGACAGGGGGCACAGTACGAGCAGTACTTC. This sequence joins TRBV6-1 and TRBJ2-7; TRBD1 matches 12 bases. The germline V gene encodes CDR1 MNHNS and CDR2 SASEGT. The CDR3 runs to 15 residues. With 10 bases clipped from V and 4 bases from J, the junction kept 11 bases outside the gene matches.

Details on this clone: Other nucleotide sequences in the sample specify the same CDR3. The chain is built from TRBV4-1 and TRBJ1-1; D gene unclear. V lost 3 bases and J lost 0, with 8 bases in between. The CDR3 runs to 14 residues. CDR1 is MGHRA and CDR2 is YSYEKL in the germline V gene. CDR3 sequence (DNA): TGCGCCAGCAGCCAGGGCAGGATGAACACTGAAGCTTTCTTT. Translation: CASSQGRMNTEAFF.

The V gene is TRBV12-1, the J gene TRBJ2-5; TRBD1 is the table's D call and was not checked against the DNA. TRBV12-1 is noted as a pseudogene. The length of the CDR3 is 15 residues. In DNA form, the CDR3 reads TGTGCCAGCAGCTACGGCTCGGACAGGCAAGAGACCCAGTACTTC. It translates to CASSYGSDRQETQYF.

The CDR3 region has the DNA TGTGCCAGCAGTCCCGGGGAGGGAATAAATGGCTACACCTTC. Protein product: CASSPGEGINGYTF. The V and J genes are TRBV6-9 and TRBJ1-2; D ambiguous. Germline CDR1 MNHGY, CDR2 SVAAGI. Trimming pared 5 bases from V and 6 bases from J, leaving 16 bases between. CDR3 length equals 14 residues.

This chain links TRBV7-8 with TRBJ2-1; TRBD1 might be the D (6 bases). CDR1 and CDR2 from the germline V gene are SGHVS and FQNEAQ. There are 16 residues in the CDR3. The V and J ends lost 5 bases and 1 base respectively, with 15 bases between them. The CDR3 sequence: CASSPQDRTSYNEQFF. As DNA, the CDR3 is TGTGCCAGCAGCCCGCAGGACAGAACTTCCTACAATGAGCAGTTCTTC.

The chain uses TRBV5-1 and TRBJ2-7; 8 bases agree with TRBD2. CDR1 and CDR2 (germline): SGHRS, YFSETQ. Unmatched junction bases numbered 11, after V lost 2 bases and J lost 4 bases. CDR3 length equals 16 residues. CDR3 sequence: CASSFGYGGAVYEQYF. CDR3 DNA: TGCGCCAGCAGCTTTGGTTACGGGGGGGCCGTATACGAGCAGTACTTC.

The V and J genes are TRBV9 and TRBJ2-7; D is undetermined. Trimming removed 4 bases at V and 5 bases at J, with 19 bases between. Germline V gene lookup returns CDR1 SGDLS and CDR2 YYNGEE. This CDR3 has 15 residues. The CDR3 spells CASSPNSARFDEQYF. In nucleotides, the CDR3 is TGTGCCAGCAGCCCCAATTCTGCACGTTTCGACGAGCAGTACTTC.